Listed below are T cell receptor beta chains from one sample, sequenced in a study of T cells in Graves' hyperthyroidism and ophthalmopathy. Using its own MiXCR run on the multiplex PCR reads, TCRdb lists one record per CDR3 protein. The table shows about 480,000 distinct CDR3 sequences, with around an eighth occurring only once. The sequenced sample consisted of blood. The source of these receptors is a woman under 30 with Graves' hyperthyroidism. CDR3s include the opening cysteine and the closing phenylalanine or tryptophan. The order of the fields is CDR3 DNA, CDR3 protein, V gene, D gene, J gene, clone size, CDR3 length. The D gene is left open where the match is weak. The size of a clone is reported for some rows only, either as once, few or many, or as a class for expanded clones.

TGTGCCAGCAGCCACGTAGCGGGAGAACTTAGCGGGACAGATACGCAGTATTTT | CASSHVAGELSGTDTQYF | TRBV12-3/TRBV12-4 | TRBD2 | TRBJ2-3 | many | 18
TGTGCCAGCGCCTTCAGGGCTGGACAGTACTACGAGCAGTACTTC | CASAFRAGQYYEQYF | TRBV27 | NA | TRBJ2-7 | many | 15
TGTGCCAGCAGTTTCTGGGACTCCCCTAGGGGCAATCAGCCCCAGCATTTT | CASSFWDSPRGNQPQHF | TRBV12-3/TRBV12-4 | NA | TRBJ1-5 | many | 17
TGTGCCAGCAGCTCCTTCGGGGGCGGGAGCCGGTACGAGCAGTACTTC | CASSSFGGGSRYEQYF | TRBV9 | NA | TRBJ2-7 | few | 16
TGCGCCAGCTCCGCAGGGGGCGGCGAGGACACTGAAGCTTTCTTT | CASSAGGGEDTEAFF | TRBV4-1 | TRBD1 | TRBJ1-1 | many | 15
TGTGCCTGGAGAAGGGAGGAGACCCAGTACTTC | CAWRREETQYF | TRBV30 | NA | TRBJ2-5 | many | 11
TGTGCCAGCAGCTCCACTCCACAGGGATTTCAGCCCCAGCATTTT | CASSSTPQGFQPQHF | TRBV5-5 | NA | TRBJ1-5 | NA | 15
TGCGCCAGCAGCTTGGTGCCGTTGAACACTGAAGCTTTCTTT | CASSLVPLNTEAFF | TRBV5-1 | NA | TRBJ1-1 | many | 14
TGTGCCAGCAGCCCAATTGACAGGGAAGGTGGCTACACCTTC | CASSPIDREGGYTF | TRBV7-9 | TRBD1 | TRBJ1-2 | NA | 14
TGTGCCAGCAGCCCCGCCGGGACGGAAAACATTCAGTACTTC | CASSPAGTENIQYF | TRBV7-9 | NA | TRBJ2-4 | few | 14